Here is one T cell receptor beta chain with its context. The data were obtained in a study of blood T cell repertoires in COVID-19. The length of the CDR3 is 15 residues. Germline assignment: CDR1 LNHNV and CDR2 YYDKDF (reference sequence). The V and J ends lost 8 bases and 2 bases, in that order; junction bases with no gene match: 10. Sequencing was performed with immunoSEQ multiplex PCR; in TCRdb, only in-frame clones are kept and a portion is missing. The sample carries 140,000 to 150,000 clones, approximately 84% recorded once. The rearrangement joins TRBV15 to TRBJ2-3, with TRBD2 identical over 7 bases. The receptor's source is a woman aged 60 to 75 with acute or convalescent COVID-19. The sample was peripheral blood. DNA of the CDR3: TGTGCCACCTCGGGTCTAGCGGACTTCACAGATACGCAGTATTTT. Protein product: CATSGLADFTDTQYF.